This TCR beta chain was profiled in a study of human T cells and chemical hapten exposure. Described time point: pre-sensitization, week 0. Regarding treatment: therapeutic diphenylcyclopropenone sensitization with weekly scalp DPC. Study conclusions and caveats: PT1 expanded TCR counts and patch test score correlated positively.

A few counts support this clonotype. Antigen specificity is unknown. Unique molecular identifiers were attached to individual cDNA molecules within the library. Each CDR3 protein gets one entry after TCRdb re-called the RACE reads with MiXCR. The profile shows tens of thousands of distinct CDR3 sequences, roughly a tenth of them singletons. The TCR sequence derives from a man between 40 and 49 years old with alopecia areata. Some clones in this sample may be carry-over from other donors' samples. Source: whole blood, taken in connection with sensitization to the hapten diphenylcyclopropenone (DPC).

The CDR3 DNA reads as TGTGCCAGCAGCGGGGGAGCGGGCGACAACACAGATACGCAGTATTTT. It is translated as CASSGGAGDNTDTQYF. The chain employs TRBV7-3 and TRBJ2-3; the D gene is possibly TRBD2 (6 bases). There are 16 residues in the CDR3. CDR1 is SGHTA, CDR2 FQGTGA, per germline. The V gene lost 5 bases and the J gene lost 2 bases, with 17 bases spanning the gap.